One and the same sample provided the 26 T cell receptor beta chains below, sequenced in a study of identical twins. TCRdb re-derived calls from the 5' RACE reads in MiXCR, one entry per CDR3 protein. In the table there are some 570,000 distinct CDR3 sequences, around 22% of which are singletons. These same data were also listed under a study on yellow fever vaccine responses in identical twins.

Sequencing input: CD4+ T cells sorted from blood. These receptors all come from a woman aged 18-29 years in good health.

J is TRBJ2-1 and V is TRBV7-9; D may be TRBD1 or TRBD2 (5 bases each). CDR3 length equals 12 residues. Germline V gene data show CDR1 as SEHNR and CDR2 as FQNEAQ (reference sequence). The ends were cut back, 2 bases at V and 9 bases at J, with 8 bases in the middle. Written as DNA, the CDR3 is TGTGCCAGCAGCTTATGGGGGTTTGAGCAGTTCTTC. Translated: CASSLWGFEQFF.

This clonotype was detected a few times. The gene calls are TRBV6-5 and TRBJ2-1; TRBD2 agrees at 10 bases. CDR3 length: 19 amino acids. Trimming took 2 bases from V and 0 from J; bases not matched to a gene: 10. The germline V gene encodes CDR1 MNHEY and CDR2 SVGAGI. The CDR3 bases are TGTGCCAGCAGTTACCTCATCGGACTAGCGGAGAGCTCCTACAATGAGCAGTTCTTC. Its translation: CASSYLIGLAESSYNEQFF.

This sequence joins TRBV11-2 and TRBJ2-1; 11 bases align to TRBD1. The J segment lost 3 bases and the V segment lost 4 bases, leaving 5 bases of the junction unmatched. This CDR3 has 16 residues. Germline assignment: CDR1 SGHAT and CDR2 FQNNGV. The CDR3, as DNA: TGTGCCAGCAGCTGGACAGGGGGCGGCATCTACAATGAGCAGTTCTTC. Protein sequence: CASSWTGGGIYNEQFF.

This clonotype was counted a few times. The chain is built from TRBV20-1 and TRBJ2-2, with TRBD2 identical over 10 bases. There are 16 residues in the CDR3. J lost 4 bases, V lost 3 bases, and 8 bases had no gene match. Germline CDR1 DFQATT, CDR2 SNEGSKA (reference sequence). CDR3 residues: CSASASGSTATGELFF. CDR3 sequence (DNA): TGCAGTGCTAGCGCTAGCGGGAGTACCGCCACCGGGGAGCTGTTTTTT.

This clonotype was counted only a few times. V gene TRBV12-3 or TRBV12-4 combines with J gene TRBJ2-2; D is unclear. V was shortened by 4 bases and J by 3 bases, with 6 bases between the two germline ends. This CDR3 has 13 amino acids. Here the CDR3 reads CASSSPDTGELFF. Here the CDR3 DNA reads TGTGCCAGCAGTTCCCCGGACACCGGGGAGCTGTTTTTT.

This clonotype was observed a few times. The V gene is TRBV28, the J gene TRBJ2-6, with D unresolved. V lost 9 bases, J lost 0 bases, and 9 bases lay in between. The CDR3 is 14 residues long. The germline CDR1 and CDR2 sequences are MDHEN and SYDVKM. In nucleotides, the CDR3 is TGTGCCAGACTTCGGTACTCTGGGGCCAACGTCCTGACTTTC. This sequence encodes CARLRYSGANVLTF. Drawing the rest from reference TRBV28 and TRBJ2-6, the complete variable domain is DVKVTQSSRYLVKRTGEKVFLECVQDMDHENMFWYRQDPGLGLRLIYFSYDVKMKEKGDIPEGYSVSREKKERFSLILESASTNQTSMYLCARLRYSGANVLTFGAGSRLTVL.

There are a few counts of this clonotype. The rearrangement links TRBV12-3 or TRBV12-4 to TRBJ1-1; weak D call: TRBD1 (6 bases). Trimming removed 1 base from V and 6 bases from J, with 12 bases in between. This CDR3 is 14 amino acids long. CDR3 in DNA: TGTGCCAGCAGTTTAGACAGGGTTAGCCCTGAAGCTTTCTTT. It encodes CASSLDRVSPEAFF.

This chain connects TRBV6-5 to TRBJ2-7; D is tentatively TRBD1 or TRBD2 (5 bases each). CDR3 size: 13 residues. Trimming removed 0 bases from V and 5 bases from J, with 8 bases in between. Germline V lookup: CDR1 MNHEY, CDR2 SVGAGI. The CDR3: CASSYSGVHEQYF. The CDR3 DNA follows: TGTGCCAGCAGTTACTCGGGGGTCCACGAGCAGTACTTC.

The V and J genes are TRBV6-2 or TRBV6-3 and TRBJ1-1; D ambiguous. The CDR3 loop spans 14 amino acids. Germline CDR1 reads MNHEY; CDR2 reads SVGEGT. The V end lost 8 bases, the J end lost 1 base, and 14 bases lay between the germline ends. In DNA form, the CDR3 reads TGTGCCAGCCGTAATATATTATCGAACACTGAAGCTTTCTTT. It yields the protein CASRNILSNTEAFF.

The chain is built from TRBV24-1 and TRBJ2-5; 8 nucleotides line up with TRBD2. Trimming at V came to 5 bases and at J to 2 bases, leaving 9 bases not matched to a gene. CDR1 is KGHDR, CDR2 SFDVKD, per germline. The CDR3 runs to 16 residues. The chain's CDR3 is CATSAVLSGVQETQYF. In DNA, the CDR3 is TGTGCCACCAGTGCCGTCCTTAGCGGGGTTCAAGAGACCCAGTACTTC.

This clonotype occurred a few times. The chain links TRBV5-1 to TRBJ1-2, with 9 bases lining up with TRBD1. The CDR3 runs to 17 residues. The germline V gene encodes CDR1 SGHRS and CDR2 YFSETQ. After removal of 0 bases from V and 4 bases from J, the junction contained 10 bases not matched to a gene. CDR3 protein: CASSLDATGGGIYGYTF. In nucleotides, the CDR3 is TGCGCCAGCAGCTTGGACGCCACAGGGGGCGGAATCTATGGCTACACCTTC.

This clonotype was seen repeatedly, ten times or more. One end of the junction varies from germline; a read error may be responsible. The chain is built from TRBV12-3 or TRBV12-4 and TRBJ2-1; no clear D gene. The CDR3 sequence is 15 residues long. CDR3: CASSFLGSSYNEQFF. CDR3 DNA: TGCGCCAGCAGCTTTTTGGGATCCTCCTACAATGAGCAGTTCTTC.

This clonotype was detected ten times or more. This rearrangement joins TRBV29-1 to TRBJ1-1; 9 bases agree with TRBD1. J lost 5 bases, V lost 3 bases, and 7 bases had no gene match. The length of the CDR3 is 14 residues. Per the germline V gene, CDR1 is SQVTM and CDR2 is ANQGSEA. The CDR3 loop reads CSVDADRGSTEAFF. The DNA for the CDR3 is TGCAGCGTTGACGCGGACAGGGGATCGACTGAAGCTTTCTTT.

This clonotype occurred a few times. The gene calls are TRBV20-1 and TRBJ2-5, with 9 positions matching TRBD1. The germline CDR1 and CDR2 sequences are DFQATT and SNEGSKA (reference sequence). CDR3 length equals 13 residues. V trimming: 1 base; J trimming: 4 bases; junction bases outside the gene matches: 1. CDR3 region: CSARGDRVETQYF. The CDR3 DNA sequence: TGCAGTGCTAGAGGGGACAGGGTAGAGACCCAGTACTTC.

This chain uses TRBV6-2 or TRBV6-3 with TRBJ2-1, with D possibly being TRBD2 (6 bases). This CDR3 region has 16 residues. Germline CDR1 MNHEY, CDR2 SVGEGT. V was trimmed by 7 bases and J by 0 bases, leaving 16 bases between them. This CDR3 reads CASTPIAETSYNEQFF. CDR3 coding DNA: TGTGCCAGCACCCCAATAGCGGAGACCTCCTACAATGAGCAGTTCTTC.

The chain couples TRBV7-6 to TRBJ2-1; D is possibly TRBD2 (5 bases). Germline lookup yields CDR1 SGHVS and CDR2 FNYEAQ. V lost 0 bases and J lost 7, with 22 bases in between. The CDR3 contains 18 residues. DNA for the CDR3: TGTGCCAGCAGCTTAGCGCCTGGTATGGCGGGTACTCGAAATGAGCAGTTCTTC. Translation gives CASSLAPGMAGTRNEQFF. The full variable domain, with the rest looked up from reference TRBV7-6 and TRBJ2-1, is GAGVSQSPRYKVTKRGQDVALRCDPISGHVSLYWYRQALGQGPEFLTYFNYEAQQDKSGLPNDRFSAERPEGSISTLTIQRTEQRDSAMYRCASSLAPGMAGTRNEQFFGPGTRLTVL.

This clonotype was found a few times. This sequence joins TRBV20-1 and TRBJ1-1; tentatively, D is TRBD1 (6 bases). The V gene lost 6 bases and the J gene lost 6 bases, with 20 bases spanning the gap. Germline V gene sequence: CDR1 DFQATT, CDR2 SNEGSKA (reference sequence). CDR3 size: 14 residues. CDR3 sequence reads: CSASAGASSPEAFF. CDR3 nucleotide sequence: TGCAGTGCCTCGGCGGGGGCGAGCAGTCCTGAAGCTTTCTTT.

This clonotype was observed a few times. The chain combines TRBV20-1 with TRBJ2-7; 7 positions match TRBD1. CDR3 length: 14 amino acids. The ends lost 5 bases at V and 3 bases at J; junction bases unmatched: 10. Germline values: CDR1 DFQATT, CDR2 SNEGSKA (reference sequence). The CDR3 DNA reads TGCAGTGCTGGACGGACACAGGGGTTCTACGAGCAGTACTTC. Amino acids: CSAGRTQGFYEQYF.

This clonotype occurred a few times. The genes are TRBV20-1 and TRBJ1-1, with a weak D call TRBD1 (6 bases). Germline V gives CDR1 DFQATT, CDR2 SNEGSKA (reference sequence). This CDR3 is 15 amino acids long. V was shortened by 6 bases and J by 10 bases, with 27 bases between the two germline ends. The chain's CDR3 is CSATPLLADSRGAFF. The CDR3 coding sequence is TGCAGTGCAACGCCGTTGTTGGCGGATTCCAGGGGAGCTTTCTTT.

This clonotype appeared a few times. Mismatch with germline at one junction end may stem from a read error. The CDR3: CASRRAQGLSFDKSPLHF. CDR3 coding DNA: TGTGCCAGCCGCCGGGCACAGGGTTTATCCTTCGATAAGTCACCCCTCCACTTT. V is TRBV11-1 and J is TRBJ1-6; perhaps TRBD1 as D (6 bases). The CDR3 has 18 amino acids. Germline CDR1 reads SGHAT; CDR2 reads FQDESV (reference sequence).

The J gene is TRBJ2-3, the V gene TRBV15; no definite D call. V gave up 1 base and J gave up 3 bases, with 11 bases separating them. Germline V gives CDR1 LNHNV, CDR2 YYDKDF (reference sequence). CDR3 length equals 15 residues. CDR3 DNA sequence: TGTGCCACCAGCAGAGGAGGCAGTGGGACAGATACGCAGTATTTT. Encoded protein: CATSRGGSGTDTQYF.

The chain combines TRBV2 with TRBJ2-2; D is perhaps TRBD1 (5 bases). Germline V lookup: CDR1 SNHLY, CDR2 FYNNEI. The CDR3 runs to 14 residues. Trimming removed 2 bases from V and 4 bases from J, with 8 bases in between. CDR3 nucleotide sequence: TGTGCCAGCAGTGAACAGGGAATCACCGGGGAGCTGTTTTTT. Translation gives CASSEQGITGELFF.

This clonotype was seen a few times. This chain's CDR3 is CSARAGQGADTQYF. CDR3 sequence (DNA): TGCAGTGCTAGAGCCGGACAGGGGGCTGATACGCAGTATTTT. V gene TRBV20-1 combines with J gene TRBJ2-3, with 11 bases aligning to TRBD1. The V and J ends lost 1 base and 6 bases, in that order; junction bases with no gene match: 3. The CDR3 spans 14 residues. Germline CDR1 and CDR2: DFQATT and SNEGSKA (reference sequence).

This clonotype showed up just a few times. The CDR3 reads CASSQGPQGSAFF. The DNA for the CDR3 is TGCGCCAGCAGCCAGGGACCTCAGGGGTCAGCTTTCTTT. The chain combines TRBV4-1 with TRBJ1-1, with D perhaps matching TRBD1 (6 bases). Between the trimmed V and J ends, which lost 3 bases and 10 bases, there was a span of 15 bases. The CDR3 consists of 13 residues. Germline V gene sequence: CDR1 MGHRA, CDR2 YSYEKL.

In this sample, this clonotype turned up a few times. This CDR3 is CATTQALALYGTDTQYF. In nucleotides, the CDR3 is TGTGCCACCACCCAGGCCCTTGCGCTCTATGGCACAGATACGCAGTATTTT. The chain links TRBV15 to TRBJ2-3, with D unresolved. The germline V gene has CDR1 LNHNV and CDR2 YYDKDF (reference sequence). Deletions cut 7 bases from V and 1 base from J, with 21 bases between. The CDR3 contains 17 residues.

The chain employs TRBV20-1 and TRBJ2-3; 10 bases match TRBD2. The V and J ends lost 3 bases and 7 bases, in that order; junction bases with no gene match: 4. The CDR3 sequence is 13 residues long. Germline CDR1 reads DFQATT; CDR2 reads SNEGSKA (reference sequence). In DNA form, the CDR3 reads TGCAGTGCTAGCCTAGCGGGGGCAAATACGCAGTATTTT. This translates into CSASLAGANTQYF.